Below, 15 T cell receptor beta chains from the same sample are listed, as sequenced in a study of cytomegalovirus exposure and HLA in healthy donors. The PCR made use of 60 Vbeta and 13 Jbeta primers. Data came from immunoSEQ multiplex PCR; TCRdb stores just in-frame clones and leaves some out. The table includes roughly 150,000 clones, about 75% detected once. The specimen was PBMCs. Source of these receptors: a man between 18 and 35 years old in good health and CMV-seropositive.

As to this clone: The sample holds other DNA sequences that translate to the same CDR3. CDR3 nucleotide sequence: TGCGCCAGCAGCCGGACTAGCGGGGTCAACAATGAGCAGTTCTTC. Translating gives CASSRTSGVNNEQFF. The V call is TRBV5-1, the J call TRBJ2-1; 12 bases fit TRBD2. Germline CDR1 SGHRS, CDR2 YFSETQ. The CDR3 runs to 15 residues. Trimming removed 4 bases from V and 5 bases from J; junction bases left unmatched: 4.

The J gene is TRBJ2-1, the V gene TRBV2; 12 bases agree with TRBD2. V gave up 4 bases and J gave up 5 bases; unmatched junction bases: 6. The CDR3 covers 16 residues. CDR1 is SNHLY and CDR2 is FYNNEI in the germline V gene. The CDR3 loop is CASSGLAGGPHNEQFF. The DNA of the CDR3 is TGTGCCAGCAGTGGGCTAGCGGGGGGGCCACACAATGAGCAGTTCTTC.

As to this clone: Additional DNA sequences in this sample encode the identical CDR3. The V and J genes are TRBV5-4 and TRBJ1-1; D call uncertain. V gave up 4 bases and J gave up 5 bases, with 9 bases separating them. The CDR3 is 12 residues long. CDR1 is SGHNT and CDR2 is YYREEE in the germline V gene (reference sequence). In DNA form, the CDR3 reads TGTGCCAGCAGCCTCCCGGGGACTGAAGCTTTCTTT. It encodes CASSLPGTEAFF.

The V call is TRBV27, the J call TRBJ1-2; tentative D call: TRBD1 (6 bases). V was cut by 3 bases and J by 8 bases, with 16 bases left in between. The CDR3 runs 14 residues. Per germline, CDR1 MNHEY and CDR2 SMNVEV (reference sequence). The CDR3 here is CASSFRGGAGGYTF. In DNA, the CDR3 is TGTGCCAGCAGTTTCCGGGGGGGGGCTGGAGGCTACACCTTC.

This clone is a singleton in its sample. The chain combines TRBV7-8 with TRBJ1-1; D possibly corresponds to TRBD1 (5 bases). V lost 1 base and J 4 bases, leaving 16 bases between the germline ends. Germline CDR1 is SGHVS and CDR2 is FQNEAQ. CDR3 length equals 16 residues. DNA of the CDR3: TGTGCCAGCAGCTTAGGCGGAACAGGAGGGAGCACTGAAGCTTTCTTT. Translating gives CASSLGGTGGSTEAFF.

This clone has just a few counts. The rearrangement links TRBV6-5 to TRBJ1-4; 10 nucleotides match TRBD1. CDR3 length: 13 residues. Germline V CDR1 and CDR2: MNHEY, SVGAGI. The V gene end was trimmed by 10 bases and the J gene end by 7 bases; junction bases not matched to a gene: 6. This CDR3 is CATGDRGGEKLFF. CDR3 coding DNA: TGTGCCACCGGGGACAGGGGCGGTGAAAAACTGTTTTTT.

The chain combines TRBV19 with TRBJ2-1, with D possibly TRBD2 on 6 matching bases. V was shortened by 1 base and J by 9 bases, with 16 bases between the two germline ends. Germline values: CDR1 LNHDA, CDR2 SQIVND (reference sequence). This CDR3 contains 15 residues. Here the CDR3 reads CASSIGGGGTAEQFF. In nucleotides, the CDR3 is TGTGCCAGTAGTATAGGGGGTGGCGGGACCGCTGAGCAGTTCTTC.

The J gene is TRBJ1-2, the V gene TRBV13, with TRBD1 matching 10 bases. CDR3 length: 14 residues. V shed 5 bases, J shed 4 bases, and the junction held 4 bases outside the gene matches. From germline, CDR1 is PRHDT and CDR2 FYEKMQ (reference sequence). The CDR3 spells CASSRGQGIYGYTF. DNA for the CDR3: TGTGCCAGCAGCCGGGGACAGGGGATCTATGGCTACACCTTC. Complete variable domain (other parts from reference TRBV13 and TRBJ1-2): AAGVIQSPRHLIKEKRETATLKCYPIPRHDTVYWYQQGPGQDPQFLISFYEKMQSDKGSIPDRFSAQQFSDYHSELNMSSLELGDSALYFCASSRGQGIYGYTFGSGTRLTVV.

This rearrangement joins TRBV5-1 to TRBJ1-2; possibly TRBD1 for D (5 bases). CDR3 size: 14 residues. Germline V lookup: CDR1 SGHRS, CDR2 YFSETQ. Trimming took 3 bases from V and 13 from J, leaving 22 bases between them. The CDR3 DNA reads TGCGCCAGCAGCTCTCCCTTATCCTCCGGGGGACCCACCTTC. It specifies CASSSPLSSGGPTF.

The rearrangement links TRBV19 to TRBJ2-2; TRBD2 matches 9 bases. With 4 bases clipped from V and 2 bases from J, the junction kept 2 bases outside the gene matches. Germline lookup yields CDR1 LNHDA and CDR2 SQIVND (reference sequence). The CDR3 is 15 residues long. CDR3 protein: CASSRLAVNTGELFF. The CDR3 DNA follows: TGTGCCAGTAGTAGACTAGCGGTAAACACCGGGGAGCTGTTTTTT.

This chain connects TRBV19 to TRBJ2-4, with D possibly being TRBD1 (7 bases). This CDR3 is 15 amino acids long. CDR1 and CDR2 (germline): LNHDA, SQIVND (reference sequence). V was pared by 5 bases and J by 4 bases, with 15 bases between. CDR3 sequence (DNA): TGTGCCAGTAGTGGTCAGGGGGGCCTGAAAAACATTCAGTACTTC. Residues: CASSGQGGLKNIQYF.

The CDR3 nucleotides are TGTGCCAGCGCGTCTTCACCTAATGGGCCCGAGAGCACTAATGAAAAACTGTTTTTT. Encoded protein: CASASSPNGPESTNEKLFF. The gene calls are TRBV27 and TRBJ1-4; D not resolved. The V end was cut by 8 bases, the J end by 2 bases, with 27 bases between. CDR3 length: 19 amino acids. Germline CDR1 reads MNHEY; CDR2 reads SMNVEV (reference sequence).

V is TRBV5-6 and J is TRBJ1-1; 12 bases align to TRBD1. The length of the CDR3 is 19 residues. The germline gives CDR1 SGHDT, CDR2 YYEEEE. V shed 7 bases, J shed 0 bases, and the junction held 16 bases outside the gene matches. Here the CDR3 DNA reads TGTGCCAGCTTGCTGGGGACAGGGGGCGTTCGAAATCTGAACACTGAAGCTTTCTTT. Its translation is CASLLGTGGVRNLNTEAFF.

V is TRBV29-1 and J is TRBJ1-1; D uncertain. Trimming removed 6 bases at V and 3 bases at J, with 14 bases between. CDR3 length: 13 residues. Germline assignment: CDR1 SQVTM and CDR2 ANQGSEA. The CDR3 loop is CSVWTAGDTEAFF. The DNA of the CDR3 is TGCAGCGTGTGGACTGCCGGAGACACTGAAGCTTTCTTT.

V is TRBV25-1 and J is TRBJ2-2; perhaps TRBD2 as D (5 bases). The germline V gene has CDR1 MGHDK and CDR2 SYGVNS. V lost 3 bases and J lost 1, with 15 bases in between. There are 17 residues in the CDR3. CDR3 residues: CASSDGQPGKNTGELFF. For the CDR3, the DNA is TGTGCCAGCAGTGACGGGCAGCCGGGGAAGAACACCGGGGAGCTGTTTTTT.